This record covers a single T cell receptor (beta chain). This sample was included in a study of blood T cell repertoires in COVID-19. Study in general: Samples taken during acute and convalescent COVID-19 were collected in the United States, Italy and Spain.

Clones were read by immunoSEQ multiplex PCR, and TCRdb kept only the in-frame ones, dropping some. The sample comprises some 270,000 clones, roughly 90% of which are singletons, and roughly 1.8% rests with the top ten. CDR3 length: 12 residues. V shed 2 bases, J shed 10 bases, and the junction held 6 bases outside the gene matches. Germline CDR1 GTSNPN, CDR2 SVGIG (reference sequence). Sequencing used PBMCs or T cells enriched from blood (not recorded which). V gene TRBV30 combines with J gene TRBJ1-2; 8 positions match TRBD1. The clonotype comes from an older woman who had recovered from COVID-19. The CDR3: CAWSTETGAYTF. Written as DNA, the CDR3 is TGTGCCTGGAGTACGGAGACAGGGGCCTACACCTTC.